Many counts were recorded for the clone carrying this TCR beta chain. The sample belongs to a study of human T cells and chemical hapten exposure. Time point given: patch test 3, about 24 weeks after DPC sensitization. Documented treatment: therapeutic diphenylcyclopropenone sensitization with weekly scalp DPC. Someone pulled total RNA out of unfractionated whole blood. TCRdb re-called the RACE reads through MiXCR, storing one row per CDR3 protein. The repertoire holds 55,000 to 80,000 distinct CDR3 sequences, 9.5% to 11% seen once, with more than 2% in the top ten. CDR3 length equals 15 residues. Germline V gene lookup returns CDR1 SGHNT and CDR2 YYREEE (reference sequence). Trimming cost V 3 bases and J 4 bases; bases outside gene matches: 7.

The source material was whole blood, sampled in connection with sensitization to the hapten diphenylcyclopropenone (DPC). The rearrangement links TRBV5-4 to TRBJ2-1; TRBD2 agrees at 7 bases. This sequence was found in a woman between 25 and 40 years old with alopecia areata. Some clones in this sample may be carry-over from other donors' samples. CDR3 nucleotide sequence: TGTGCCAGCAGCTGGCAGCGGGGTTCATACAATGAGCAGTTCTTC. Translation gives CASSWQRGSYNEQFF.